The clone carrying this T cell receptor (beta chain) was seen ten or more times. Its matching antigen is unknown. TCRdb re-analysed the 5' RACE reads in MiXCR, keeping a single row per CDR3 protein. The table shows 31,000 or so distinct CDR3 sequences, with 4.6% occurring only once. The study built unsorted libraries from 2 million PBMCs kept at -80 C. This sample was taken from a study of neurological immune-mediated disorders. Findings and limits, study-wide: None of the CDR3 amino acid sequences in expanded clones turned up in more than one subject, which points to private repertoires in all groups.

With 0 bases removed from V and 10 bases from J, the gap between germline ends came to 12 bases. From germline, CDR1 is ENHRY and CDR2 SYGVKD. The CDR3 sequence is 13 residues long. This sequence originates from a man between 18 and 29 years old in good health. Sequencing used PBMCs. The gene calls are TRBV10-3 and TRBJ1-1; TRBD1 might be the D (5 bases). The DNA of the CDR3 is TGTGCCATCAGTGAGTCTGAGGGACTTGGAGCTTTCTTT. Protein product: CAISESEGLGAFF.